This T cell receptor (beta chain) was captured by sequencing in a study of cytomegalovirus exposure and HLA in healthy donors. Study conclusions and caveats: The study put 150 to 200 TCR beta chains on its list as cytomegalovirus-associated. Most likely, a cluster of highly shared sequence variants arose as a sequencing artifact.

V was shortened by 6 bases and J by 4 bases, with 12 bases between the two germline ends. Germline CDR1 is MNHEY and CDR2 is SMNVEV (reference sequence). This CDR3 is 14 amino acids long. Vbeta (60) and Jbeta (13) primers were used in the PCR. The data were produced by immunoSEQ multiplex PCR, yet TCRdb's version contains in-frame clones alone and is incomplete. The sample contains more than 100,000 clones, about 74% of which appear only once. On this clone itself: Its antigen is as yet unknown.

The sequence derives from a woman between 40 and 55 years old in good health and CMV-seropositive. This chain links TRBV27 with TRBJ2-2; D is possibly TRBD2 (5 bases). Source material: PBMCs. CDR3 nucleotide sequence: TGTGCCAGCAGCGGGGATTGGGGCACCGGGGAGCTGTTTTTT. As protein: CASSGDWGTGELFF.